These 22 T cell receptor beta chains share one sample of origin, sequenced in a study of T cell responses to AZD1222 COVID-19 vaccine. Produced via immunoSEQ multiplex PCR; TCRdb's table is partial and in-frame only. The table has just over 150,000 clones, 75% to 90% seen once. The sequencing used peripheral blood, collected 28 days after the second AZD1222 dose. The receptors here all came from an adult who received the AZD1222 COVID-19 vaccine.

The chain employs TRBV2 and TRBJ1-1; the D is unclear. CDR1 and CDR2 from the germline V gene are SNHLY and FYNNEI. V was shortened by 7 bases and J by 1 base, with 4 bases between the two germline ends. CDR3 length: 11 residues. DNA of the CDR3: TGTGCCAGCACGGCGAACACTGAAGCTTTCTTT. Residues: CASTANTEAFF. The full variable domain, its missing parts supplied by reference TRBV2 and TRBJ1-1, is EPEVTQTPSHQVTQMGQEVILRCVPISNHLYFYWYRQILGQKVEFLVSFYNNEISEKSEIFDDQFSVERPDGSNFTLKIRSTKLEDSAMYFCASTANTEAFFGQGTRLTVV.

This clone was counted between two and nine times. This chain uses TRBV27 with TRBJ2-3; 13 bases match TRBD2. The CDR3 extends over 15 amino acids. CDR1 is MNHEY and CDR2 is SMNVEV in the germline V gene (reference sequence). V lost 6 bases to trimming and J lost 6 bases; unmatched junction nucleotides: 6. In DNA, the CDR3 is TGTGCCAGCAGCCGGACTAGCGGGAGAGTGGATACGCAGTATTTT. This gives the protein CASSRTSGRVDTQYF.

The V gene is TRBV5-6, the J gene TRBJ2-7; 7 bases align to TRBD2. From germline, CDR1 is SGHDT and CDR2 YYEEEE. V shed 4 bases and J 2 bases; nucleotides not matched to a gene: 6. The CDR3 spans 14 residues. The CDR3 DNA follows: TGTGCCAGCAGCCTTGGGGAGGGCGCCTACGAGCAGTACTTC. This codes for CASSLGEGAYEQYF. Filled out from reference TRBV5-6 and TRBJ2-7, the complete variable domain reads DAGVTQSPTHLIKTRGQQVTLRCSPKSGHDTVSWYQQALGQGPQFIFQYYEEEERQRGNFPDRFSGHQFPNYSSELNVNALLLGDSALYLCASSLGEGAYEQYFGPGTRLTVT.

A few counts support this clone. The chain is built from TRBV2 and TRBJ1-1; D is uncertain. The CDR3 covers 11 residues. The V and J ends lost 2 bases and 10 bases respectively, with 8 bases between them. Germline CDR1 is SNHLY and CDR2 is FYNNEI. The CDR3 protein is CASSERTGAFF. The CDR3 coding sequence is TGTGCCAGCAGTGAAAGGACCGGAGCTTTCTTT.

The J gene is TRBJ2-3, the V gene TRBV30; 7 bases align to TRBD2. CDR3 length: 14 amino acids. V trimming: 4 bases; J trimming: 0 bases; junction bases outside the gene matches: 4. Germline-derived CDR1 and CDR2 are GTSNPN and SVGIG (reference sequence). CDR3 coding DNA: TGTGCCTGGACTAGCGGAACTAGCACAGATACGCAGTATTTT. It is translated as CAWTSGTSTDTQYF.

V usage is TRBV29-1 and J usage is TRBJ2-3; 15 bases match TRBD2. V dropped 3 bases and J dropped 2; count of bases not matched to a gene: 3. Germline values: CDR1 SQVTM, CDR2 ANQGSEA. The CDR3 is 16 residues long. As DNA, the CDR3 is TGCAGCGTTGAGGGGACTAGCGGGGGGATCACAGATACGCAGTATTTT. It codes for CSVEGTSGGITDTQYF.

CDR3 amino acids: CASSYFDREELYF. DNA for the CDR3: TGTGCCAGCAGTTATTTCGACAGAGAGGAATTGTACTTC. The chain recombines TRBV2 with TRBJ2-7; D perhaps matches TRBD1 (5 bases). The CDR3 runs to 13 residues. The V end was cut by 5 bases, the J end by 12 bases, with 20 bases between. Germline V CDR1 and CDR2: SNHLY, FYNNEI.

The V and J genes are TRBV9 and TRBJ1-6, with D possibly TRBD1 on 6 matching bases. The CDR3 is made up of 18 amino acids. CDR1 is SGDLS, CDR2 YYNGEE, per germline. Trimming removed 4 bases from V and 0 bases from J, with 17 bases in between. As DNA, the CDR3 is TGTGCCAGCAGCCACAGAACAGGGAGGTCCTCCTATAATTCACCCCTCCACTTT. Its translation: CASSHRTGRSSYNSPLHF.

The V gene is TRBV5-6, the J gene TRBJ2-7, with 7 bases lining up with TRBD1. The germline gives CDR1 SGHDT, CDR2 YYEEEE. CDR3 size: 14 residues. V was pared by 0 bases and J by 3 bases, with 3 bases of the junction left unmatched. The CDR3 coding sequence is TGTGCCAGCAGCTTGGGGGACAGCTACTACGAGCAGTACTTC. Translated: CASSLGDSYYEQYF.

The rearrangement links TRBV28 to TRBJ2-7, with D possibly TRBD1 on 5 matching bases. The ends were cut back, 5 bases at V and 2 bases at J, with 10 bases in the middle. The CDR3 sequence is 13 residues long. Germline V gene lookup returns CDR1 MDHEN and CDR2 SYDVKM. The CDR3 DNA sequence: TGTGCCAGCAGTGACAGCCTGGCCTACGAGCAGTACTTC. It codes for CASSDSLAYEQYF.

As DNA, the CDR3 is TGTGCCTGGACTAGAAGCTCCTACAATGAGCAGTTCTTC. It codes for CAWTRSSYNEQFF. The rearrangement uses TRBV30 and TRBJ2-1, with D hard to call. Germline loops: CDR1 GTSNPN, CDR2 SVGIG (reference sequence). This CDR3 contains 13 residues. V lost 4 bases to trimming and J lost 0 bases, with 7 bases between them.

V gene TRBV2 combines with J gene TRBJ1-2, with D possibly TRBD1 on 6 matching bases. Trimming pared 7 bases from V and 2 bases from J, leaving 14 bases between. The germline CDR1 and CDR2 sequences are SNHLY and FYNNEI. This CDR3 is built from 14 residues. The CDR3 bases are TGTGCCAGCATTTTGACAGGAGGGAACTATGGCTACACCTTC. It is translated as CASILTGGNYGYTF.

This chain joins TRBV4-1 and TRBJ1-6, with TRBD1 matching over 8 bases. The CDR3 spans 16 residues. V shed 4 bases, J shed 10 bases, and the junction held 12 bases outside the gene matches. Germline-derived CDR1 and CDR2 are MGHRA and YSYEKL. CDR3 loop: CASSRTPGQGGSPLHF. The DNA for the CDR3 is TGCGCCAGCAGCCGGACTCCCGGACAGGGTGGCTCACCCCTCCACTTT.

The chain employs TRBV5-1 and TRBJ2-4, with D hard to call. The germline V gene has CDR1 SGHRS and CDR2 YFSETQ. Trimming removed 5 bases from V and 0 bases from J, with 12 bases in between. This CDR3 has 15 amino acids. The DNA of the CDR3 is TGCGCCAGCAGTGTTCCATCCCCAGCCAAAAACATTCAGTACTTC. Translation gives CASSVPSPAKNIQYF.

CDR3 in DNA: TGTGCCAGCAGCTTAGGGCTAGCCTCAGATACGCAGTATTTT. It encodes CASSLGLASDTQYF. J is TRBJ2-3 and V is TRBV7-9, with D perhaps TRBD2 (5 bases). The germline V gene has CDR1 SEHNR and CDR2 FQNEAQ (reference sequence). The CDR3 is made up of 14 amino acids. Trimming took 1 base from V and 4 from J, leaving 9 bases between them. The full variable domain, its missing parts supplied by reference TRBV7-9 and TRBJ2-3, is DTGVSQNPRHKITKRGQNVTFRCDPISEHNRLYWYRQTLGQGPEFLTYFQNEAQLEKSRLLSDRFSAERPKGSFSTLEIQRTEQGDSAMYLCASSLGLASDTQYFGPGTRLTVL.

This chain uses TRBV25-1 with TRBJ1-4; TRBD1 matches at 7 bases. The junction had 8 bases not matched to a gene; V was cut back by 3 bases and J by 7 bases. This CDR3 is 15 amino acids long. CDR1 is MGHDK and CDR2 is SYGVNS in the germline V gene. In DNA form, the CDR3 reads TGTGCCAGCAGTGATCACAGGGGCGTAAGTGAAAAACTGTTTTTT. Amino acids: CASSDHRGVSEKLFF.

This clone was observed a handful of times. This sequence joins TRBV5-1 and TRBJ1-1; D not certain. Trimming pared 5 bases from V and 2 bases from J, leaving 13 bases between. CDR3 length: 14 amino acids. CDR1 is SGHRS and CDR2 is YFSETQ in the germline V gene. This chain's CDR3 is CASRSGPVNTEAFF. For the CDR3, the DNA is TGCGCCAGCAGATCTGGGCCAGTTAACACTGAAGCTTTCTTT.

This chain links TRBV12-3 or TRBV12-4 with TRBJ2-1; 9 nucleotides line up with TRBD1. The CDR3 is 13 residues long. After removal of 5 bases from V and 8 bases from J, the junction contained 4 bases not matched to a gene. The CDR3 sequence is CASSLRQGDEQFF. CDR3 DNA: TGTGCCAGCAGTCTCAGACAGGGGGATGAGCAGTTCTTC.

The genes are TRBV29-1 and TRBJ2-1; D gene ambiguous. V shed 4 bases and J shed 0 bases, with 10 bases lying between them. The CDR3 contains 14 residues. Germline values: CDR1 SQVTM, CDR2 ANQGSEA. CDR3 bases: TGCAGCGTTGGGACGGTCAGCTCCTACAATGAGCAGTTCTTC. This translates into CSVGTVSSYNEQFF.

The chain couples TRBV7-2 to TRBJ2-2; a possible D gene is TRBD2 (6 bases). Germline CDR1 and CDR2: SGHTA and FQGNSA. Trimming removed 5 bases from V and 1 base from J, with 11 bases in between. The CDR3 loop spans 15 amino acids. This CDR3 reads CASSLGGKNTGELFF. The CDR3 DNA reads TGTGCCAGCAGCCTCGGCGGGAAGAACACCGGGGAGCTGTTTTTT.

The V and J genes are TRBV19 and TRBJ2-7, with 8 bases identical to TRBD1. CDR3 length equals 16 residues. V trimming: 3 bases; J trimming: 3 bases; junction bases outside the gene matches: 10. Germline CDR1 and CDR2: LNHDA and SQIVND (reference sequence). CDR3 loop: CASSIHQGANIYEQYF. In DNA form, the CDR3 reads TGTGCCAGTAGTATCCACCAGGGGGCCAACATCTACGAGCAGTACTTC.

This clone was observed a single time. This chain joins TRBV19 and TRBJ2-1; D perhaps matches TRBD2 (6 bases). Germline V gene data show CDR1 as LNHDA and CDR2 as SQIVND (reference sequence). Trimming took off 1 base at V and 7 bases at J, with 8 bases between the two ends. The CDR3 contains 13 residues. CDR3 coding DNA: TGTGCCAGTAGTATAGGGAGCGGGAATGAGCAGTTCTTC. The encoded protein is CASSIGSGNEQFF.